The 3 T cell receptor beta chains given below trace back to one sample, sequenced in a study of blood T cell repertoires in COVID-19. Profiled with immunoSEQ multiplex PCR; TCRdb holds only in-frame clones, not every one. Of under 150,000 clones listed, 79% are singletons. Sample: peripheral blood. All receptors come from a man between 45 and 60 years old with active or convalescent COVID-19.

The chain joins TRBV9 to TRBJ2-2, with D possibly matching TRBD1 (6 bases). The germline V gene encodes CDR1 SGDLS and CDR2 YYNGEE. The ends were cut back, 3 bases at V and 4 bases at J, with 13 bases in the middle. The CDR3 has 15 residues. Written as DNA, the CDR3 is TGTGCCAGCAGCGCTTTAGGGGGAGCCACCGGGGAGCTGTTTTTT. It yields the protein CASSALGGATGELFF. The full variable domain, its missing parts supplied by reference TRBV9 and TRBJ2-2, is DSGVTQTPKHLITATGQRVTLRCSPRSGDLSVYWYQQSLDQGLQFLIQYYNGEERAKGNILERFSAQQFPDLHSELNLSSLELGDSALYFCASSALGGATGELFFGEGSRLTVL.

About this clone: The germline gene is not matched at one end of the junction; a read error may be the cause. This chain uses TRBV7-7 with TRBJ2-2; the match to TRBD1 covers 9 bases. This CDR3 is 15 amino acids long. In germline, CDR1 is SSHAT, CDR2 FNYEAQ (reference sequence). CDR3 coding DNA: TGTGCTAGCAGCCGGGACAGGGCGACGACCGGGGAGCTGTTTTTT. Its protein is CASSRDRATTGELFF.

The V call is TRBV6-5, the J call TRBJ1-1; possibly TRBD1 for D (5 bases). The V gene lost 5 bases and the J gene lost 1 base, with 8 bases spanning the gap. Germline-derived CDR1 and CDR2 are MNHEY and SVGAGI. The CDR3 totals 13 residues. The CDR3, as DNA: TGTGCCAGCAGTCTTGGACAGAACACTGAAGCTTTCTTT. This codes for CASSLGQNTEAFF.